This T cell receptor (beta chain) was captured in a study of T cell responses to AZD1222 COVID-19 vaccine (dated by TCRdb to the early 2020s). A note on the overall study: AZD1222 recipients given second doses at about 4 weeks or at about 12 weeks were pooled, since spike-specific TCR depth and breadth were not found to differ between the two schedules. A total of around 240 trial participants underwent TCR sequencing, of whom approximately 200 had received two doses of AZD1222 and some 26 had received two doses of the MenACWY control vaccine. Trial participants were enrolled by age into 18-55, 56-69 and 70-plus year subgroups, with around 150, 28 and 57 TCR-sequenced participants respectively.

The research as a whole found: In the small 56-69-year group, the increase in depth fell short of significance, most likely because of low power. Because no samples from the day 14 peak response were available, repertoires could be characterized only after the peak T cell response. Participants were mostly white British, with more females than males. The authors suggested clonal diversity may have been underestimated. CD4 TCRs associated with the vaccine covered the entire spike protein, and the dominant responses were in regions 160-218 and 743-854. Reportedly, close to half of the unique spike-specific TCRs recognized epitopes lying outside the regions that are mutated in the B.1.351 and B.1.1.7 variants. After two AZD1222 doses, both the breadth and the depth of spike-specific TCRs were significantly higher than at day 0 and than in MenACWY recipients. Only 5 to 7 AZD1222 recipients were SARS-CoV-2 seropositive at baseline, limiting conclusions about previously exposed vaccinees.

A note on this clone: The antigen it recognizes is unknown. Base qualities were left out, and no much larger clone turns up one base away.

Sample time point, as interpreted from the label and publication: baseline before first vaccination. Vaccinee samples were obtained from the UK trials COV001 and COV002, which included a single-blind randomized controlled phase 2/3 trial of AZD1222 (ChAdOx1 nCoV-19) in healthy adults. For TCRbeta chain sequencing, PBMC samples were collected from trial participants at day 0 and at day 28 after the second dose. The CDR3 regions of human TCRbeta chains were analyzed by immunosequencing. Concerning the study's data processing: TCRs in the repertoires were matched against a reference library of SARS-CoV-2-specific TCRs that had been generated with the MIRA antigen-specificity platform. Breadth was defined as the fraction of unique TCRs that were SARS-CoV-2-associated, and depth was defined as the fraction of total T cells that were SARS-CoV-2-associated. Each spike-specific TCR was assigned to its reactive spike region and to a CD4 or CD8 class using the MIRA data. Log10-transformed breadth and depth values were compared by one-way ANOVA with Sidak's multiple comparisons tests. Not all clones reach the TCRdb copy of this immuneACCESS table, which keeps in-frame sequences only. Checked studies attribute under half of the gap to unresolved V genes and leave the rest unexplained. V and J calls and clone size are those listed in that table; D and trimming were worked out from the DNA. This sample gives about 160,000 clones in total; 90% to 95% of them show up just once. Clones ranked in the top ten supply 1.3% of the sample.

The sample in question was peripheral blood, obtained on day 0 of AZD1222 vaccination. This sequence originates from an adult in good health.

The CDR3 region reads CASSQEGAGRIYTF. In nucleotide form, the sequence is TGTGCCAGCAGCCAAGAGGGAGCGGGCCGGATCTACACCTTC. The receptor chain draws on TRBV3-1 (or the pseudogene TRBV3-2) and TRBJ1-2; confidence is insufficient to name the D gene. As encoded in the germline V gene (reference sequence), CDR1 is LGHDT while CDR2 is YNNKEL. V loses 0 bases of germline sequence and J loses 10 bases, and the interval between the two ends is 15 bases. The CDR3 sequence holds 14 residues, the cysteine and phenylalanine included. Left in the record is the CDR3 DNA by itself, 42 bases read in frame from the first base.